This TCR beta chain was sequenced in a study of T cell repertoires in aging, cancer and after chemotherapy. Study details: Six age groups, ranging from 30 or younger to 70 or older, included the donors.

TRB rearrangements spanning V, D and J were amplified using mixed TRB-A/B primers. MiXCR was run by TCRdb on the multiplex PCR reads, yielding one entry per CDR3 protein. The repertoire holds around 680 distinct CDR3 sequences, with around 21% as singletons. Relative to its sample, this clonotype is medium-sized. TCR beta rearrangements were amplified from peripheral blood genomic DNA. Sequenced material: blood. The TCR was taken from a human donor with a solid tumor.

The CDR3 coding sequence is TGCAGCGCCTTGGGCGGGAGGGTAGGCACCGGGGAGCTGTTTTTT. It translates to CSALGGRVGTGELFF. This rearrangement joins TRBV29-1 to TRBJ2-2; 9 nucleotides agree with TRBD2. V shed 7 bases and J 4 bases; nucleotides not matched to a gene: 10. Germline-derived CDR1 and CDR2 are SQVTM and ANQGSEA. The CDR3 sequence is 15 residues long.